This T cell receptor (beta chain) was captured in a study of T-cell reconstitution after alpha-beta-depleted transplantation in children. V was shortened by 4 bases and J by 0 bases, with 11 bases between the two germline ends. This CDR3 is built from 15 residues. CDR1 is SGHKS, CDR2 YYEKEE, per germline (reference sequence). The library targeted TCRbeta and was prepared with unique molecular identifiers. MiXCR, applied by TCRdb to the PCR reads, yields one record per CDR3 protein. The top ten clones hold 2% to 2.5% of a sample with some 300,000 distinct CDR3 sequences, 10% of them seen once. This clonotype has ten or more counts.

The sequence came from a human donor who donated a stem cell graft to a child with acute lymphoblastic leukemia. The source material was PBMCs from the stem cell graft donor, sampled from the stem cell graft. The chain combines TRBV5-5 with TRBJ2-1; D is undetermined. CDR3 nucleotides: TGTGCCAGCAGCCCCGACCCGAGCTCCTACAATGAGCAGTTCTTC. Translating it yields CASSPDPSSYNEQFF.